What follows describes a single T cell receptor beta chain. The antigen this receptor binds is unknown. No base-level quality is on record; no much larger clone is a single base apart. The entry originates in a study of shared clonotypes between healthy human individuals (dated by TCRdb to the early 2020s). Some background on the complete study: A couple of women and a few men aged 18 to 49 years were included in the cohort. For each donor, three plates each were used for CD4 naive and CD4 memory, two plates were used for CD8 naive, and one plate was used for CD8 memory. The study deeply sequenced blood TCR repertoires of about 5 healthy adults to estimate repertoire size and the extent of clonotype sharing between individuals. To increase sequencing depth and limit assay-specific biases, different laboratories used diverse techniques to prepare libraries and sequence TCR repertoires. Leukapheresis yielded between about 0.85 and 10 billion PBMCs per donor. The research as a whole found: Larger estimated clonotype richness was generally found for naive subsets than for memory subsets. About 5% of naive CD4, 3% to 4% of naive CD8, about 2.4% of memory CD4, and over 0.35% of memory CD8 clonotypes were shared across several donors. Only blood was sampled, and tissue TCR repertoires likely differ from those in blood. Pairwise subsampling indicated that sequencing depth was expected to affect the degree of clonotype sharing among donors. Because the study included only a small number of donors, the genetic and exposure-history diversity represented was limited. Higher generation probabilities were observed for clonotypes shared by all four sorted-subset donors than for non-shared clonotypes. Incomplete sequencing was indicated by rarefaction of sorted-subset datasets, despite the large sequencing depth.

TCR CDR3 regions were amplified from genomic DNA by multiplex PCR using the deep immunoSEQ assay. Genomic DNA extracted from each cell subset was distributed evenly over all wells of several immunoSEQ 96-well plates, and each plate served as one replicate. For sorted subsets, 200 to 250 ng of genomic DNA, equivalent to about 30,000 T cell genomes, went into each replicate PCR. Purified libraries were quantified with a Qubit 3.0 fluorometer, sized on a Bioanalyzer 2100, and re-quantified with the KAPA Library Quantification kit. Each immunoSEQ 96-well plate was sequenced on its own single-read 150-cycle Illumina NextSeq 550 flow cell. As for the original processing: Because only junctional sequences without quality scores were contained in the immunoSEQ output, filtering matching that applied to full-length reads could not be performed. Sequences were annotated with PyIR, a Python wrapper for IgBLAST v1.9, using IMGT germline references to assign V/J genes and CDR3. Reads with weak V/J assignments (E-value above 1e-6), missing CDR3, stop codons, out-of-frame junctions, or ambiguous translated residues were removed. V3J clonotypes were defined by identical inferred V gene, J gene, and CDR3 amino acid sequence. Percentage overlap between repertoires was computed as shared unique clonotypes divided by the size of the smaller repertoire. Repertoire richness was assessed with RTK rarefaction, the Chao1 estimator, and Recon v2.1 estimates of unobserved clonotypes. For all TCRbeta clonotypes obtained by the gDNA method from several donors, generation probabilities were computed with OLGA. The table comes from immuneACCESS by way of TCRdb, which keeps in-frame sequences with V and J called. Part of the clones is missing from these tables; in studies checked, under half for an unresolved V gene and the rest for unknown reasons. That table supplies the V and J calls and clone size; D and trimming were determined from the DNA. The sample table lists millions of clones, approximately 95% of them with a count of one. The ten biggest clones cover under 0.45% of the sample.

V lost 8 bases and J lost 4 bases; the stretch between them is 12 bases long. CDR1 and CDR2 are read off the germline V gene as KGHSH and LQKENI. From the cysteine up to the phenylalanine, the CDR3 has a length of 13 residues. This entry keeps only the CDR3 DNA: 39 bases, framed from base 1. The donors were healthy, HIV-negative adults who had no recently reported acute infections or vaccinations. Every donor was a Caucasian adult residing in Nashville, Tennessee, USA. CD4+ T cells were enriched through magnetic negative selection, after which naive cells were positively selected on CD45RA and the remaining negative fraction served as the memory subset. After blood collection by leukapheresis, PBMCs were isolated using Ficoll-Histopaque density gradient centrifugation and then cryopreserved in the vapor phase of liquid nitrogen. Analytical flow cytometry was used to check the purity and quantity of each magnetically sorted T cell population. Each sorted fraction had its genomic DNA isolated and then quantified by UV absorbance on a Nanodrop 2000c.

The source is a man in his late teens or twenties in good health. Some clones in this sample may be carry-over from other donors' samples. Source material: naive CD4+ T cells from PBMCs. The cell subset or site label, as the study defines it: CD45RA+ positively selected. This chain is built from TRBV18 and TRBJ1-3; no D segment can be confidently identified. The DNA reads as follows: TGTGCCAGCGGCCGGGATCTCGGAAACACCATATATTTT. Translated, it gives CASGRDLGNTIYF. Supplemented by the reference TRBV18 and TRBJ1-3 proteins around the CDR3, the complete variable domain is NAGVMQNPRHLVRRRGQEARLRCSPMKGHSHVYWYRQLPEEGLKFMVYLQKENIIDESGMPKERFSAEFPKEGPSILRIQQVVRGDSAAYFCASGRDLGNTIYFGEGSWLTVV.